This T cell receptor beta chain was retrieved from a study of regulatory T cells in long-lasting Graves disease. The study's findings and limits: The sample size was small, and this may have reduced accuracy.

A note on this clonotype: Its target is unknown.

Both iRepertoire HTBI primers and Arm-PCR of CDR3 regions were used to build the TCR beta libraries. Each CDR3 protein gets one entry after TCRdb re-called the multiplex PCR reads with MiXCR. The sample comprises roughly 400,000 distinct CDR3 sequences, about 20% of which are singletons, and 20% rests with the top ten. The time point here: persistent/refractory GD, antithyroid drugs over 5 years with positive TRAb. Preparation of the TCR library used RNA extracted from PBMCs. In each case, Graves' disease was diagnosed per American Thyroid Association guidelines. Specimen: peripheral blood mononuclear cells (PBMCs), collected when the disease was refractory, from a patient treated with antithyroid drugs. The clonotype originates from a female donor with Graves disease.

CDR3 sequence: CASSSSPKRVRKTQYF. The CDR3, as DNA: TGTGCCAGCAGCTCTTCGCCTAAAAGGGTCCGAAAGACCCAGTACTTC. The chain recombines TRBV7-2 with TRBJ2-5; D uncertain. Germline CDR1 and CDR2: SGHTA and FQGNSA. The ends were cut back, 4 bases at V and 6 bases at J, with 21 bases in the middle. The CDR3 length is 16 residues.